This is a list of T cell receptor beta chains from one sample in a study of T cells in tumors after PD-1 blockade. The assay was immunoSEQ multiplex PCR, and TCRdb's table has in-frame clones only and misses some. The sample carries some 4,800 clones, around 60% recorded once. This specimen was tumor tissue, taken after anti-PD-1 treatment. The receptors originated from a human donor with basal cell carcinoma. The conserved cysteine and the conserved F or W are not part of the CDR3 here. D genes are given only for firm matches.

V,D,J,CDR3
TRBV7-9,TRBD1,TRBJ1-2,ASSRGQNYGYT
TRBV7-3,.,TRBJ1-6,ASSALSGPLH
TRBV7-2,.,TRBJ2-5,ASSPTSGPLQAQY
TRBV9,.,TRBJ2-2,ASSVGTGELF
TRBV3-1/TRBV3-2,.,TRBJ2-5,ASSQGGETQY
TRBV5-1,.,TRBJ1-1,ASSLDRMEGAF
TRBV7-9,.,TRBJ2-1,ASGLPPEQF
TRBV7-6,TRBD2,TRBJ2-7,ASSSGGED
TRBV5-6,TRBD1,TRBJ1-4,ASSSRGPEKLF
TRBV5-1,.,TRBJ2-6,ASSSDSSGANVLT
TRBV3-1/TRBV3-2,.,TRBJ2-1,ASSQVSNEQF
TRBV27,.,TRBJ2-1,AAGRGGFYNEQF
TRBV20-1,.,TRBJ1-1,SASVGTEAF
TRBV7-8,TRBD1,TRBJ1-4,ASSLGTGVNEKLF
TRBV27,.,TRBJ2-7,ASSLSGGHEQY
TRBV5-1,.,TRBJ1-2,ASSSSGYGYT
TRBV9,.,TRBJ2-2,ASSVVAGERNTGELF
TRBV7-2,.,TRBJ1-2,ASSFLRTDGYT
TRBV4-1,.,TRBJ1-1,ASSQVAGVNTEAF
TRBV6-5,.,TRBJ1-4,ARRAFEGTNEKLF
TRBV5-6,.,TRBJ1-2,ASSLAGGYT
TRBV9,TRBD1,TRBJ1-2,ASSVGTGRSNYGYT
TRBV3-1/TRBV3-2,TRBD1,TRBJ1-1,ASSQEQGRTEAF
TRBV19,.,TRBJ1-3,ASRRLGPGDDTIY
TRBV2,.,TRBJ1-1,ASTEAMNTEAF
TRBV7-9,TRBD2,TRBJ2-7,ASSSLAGGPDEQY
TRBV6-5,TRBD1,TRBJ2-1,ASSFTGGRNEQF
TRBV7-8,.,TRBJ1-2,ASSLGAAGSGYGYT
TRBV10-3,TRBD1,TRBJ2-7,AISLDRGYEQY
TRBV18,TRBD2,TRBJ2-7,ASSPAGTSGRPYEQY
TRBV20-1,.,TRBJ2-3,SAEQSKTQY
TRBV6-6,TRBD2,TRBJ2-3,ASSLAETTDTQY
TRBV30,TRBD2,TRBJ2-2,AWKRESTGELF
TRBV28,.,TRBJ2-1,ASSLLVSEQF
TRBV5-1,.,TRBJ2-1,ASSLENLWGNEQF
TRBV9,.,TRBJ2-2,ASSVVAANTGELF
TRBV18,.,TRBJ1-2,ASSPPIGAYGYT
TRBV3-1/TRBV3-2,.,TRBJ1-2,ASSQPGRGRWGYT
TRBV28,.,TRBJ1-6,ASSDPEGRSTLH
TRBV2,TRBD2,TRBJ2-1,ASSGGRSGGFNEQF
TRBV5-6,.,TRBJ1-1,ASSFGNTEAF
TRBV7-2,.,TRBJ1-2,ASSLVYANYGYT